A selection of T cell receptor beta chains follows, all from one sample in a study of T cells in Graves' hyperthyroidism and ophthalmopathy. Using its own MiXCR run on the multiplex PCR reads, TCRdb lists one record per CDR3 protein. The sample shows hundreds of thousands of distinct CDR3 sequences, over 12% of them seen only once. Source material: blood. All receptors derive from a man between 18 and 35 years old with Graves' ophthalmopathy. CDR3s include the opening cysteine and the closing phenylalanine or tryptophan. D genes are given only for firm matches. Part of the rows lack a size; the others show once, few, many or a class for expanded clones.

TRBJ2-3	many	TRBD2	TRBV18	CASSPLAGGTTDTQYF	TGTGCCAGCTCACCCTTAGCGGGGGGTACCACAGATACGCAGTATTTT
TRBJ2-1	many	TRBD2	TRBV11-1	CASSSSPTSGRMNEQFF	TGTGCCAGCAGCTCCAGCCCGACTAGCGGGAGGATGAATGAGCAGTTCTTC
TRBJ1-6	many	NA	TRBV2	CAADSSYNSPLHF	TGTGCCGCCGACAGCTCCTATAATTCACCCCTCCACTTT
TRBJ2-7	many	TRBD1	TRBV30	CAYQGANSYEQYF	TGTGCCTACCAGGGGGCCAACTCCTACGAGCAGTACTTC
TRBJ1-2	many	NA	TRBV29-1	CSVELGGLNYGYTF	TGCAGCGTTGAGCTGGGGGGCCTTAACTATGGCTACACCTTC
TRBJ2-2	many	TRBD1	TRBV14	CASGQDANTGELFF	TGTGCCAGTGGACAGGACGCGAACACCGGGGAGCTGTTTTTT
TRBJ2-3	few	TRBD2	TRBV6-1	CASRLADYTDTQYF	TGTGCCAGCCGACTAGCGGACTACACAGATACGCAGTATTTT
TRBJ2-1	many	TRBD2	TRBV3-1	CASRLAGGGNEQFF	TGTGCCAGCAGGTTAGCGGGGGGGGGCAATGAGCAGTTCTTC
TRBJ1-4	few	NA	TRBV5-1	CASSWTHSTNEKLFF	TGCGCCAGCAGCTGGACACATTCAACTAATGAAAAACTGTTTTTT
TRBJ1-1	few	TRBD1	TRBV19	CASSSWTGTNTEAFF	TGTGCCAGTAGTAGCTGGACAGGGACGAACACTGAAGCTTTCTTT
TRBJ1-1	few	NA	TRBV6-1	CASTNGGEGEAFF	TGTGCCAGCACCAACGGGGGGGAAGGCGAAGCTTTCTTT
TRBJ2-1	NA	TRBD2	TRBV6-2/TRBV6-3	CASSGIAGALYNEQFF	TGTGCCAGCAGTGGAATAGCGGGGGCCCTTTACAATGAGCAGTTCTTC
TRBJ1-6	many	TRBD1	TRBV2	CASSTTGWLGDSPLHF	TGTGCCAGCAGTACGACAGGGTGGCTAGGAGATTCACCCCTCCACTTT
TRBJ1-2	many	NA	TRBV7-9	CASSLGAVVDYTF	TGTGCCAGCAGCTTAGGGGCGGTAGTGGACTACACCTTC
TRBJ1-4	many	NA	TRBV3-1	CASSLRTDNEKLFF	TGTGCCAGCAGCCTGCGGACGGATAATGAAAAACTGTTTTTT
TRBJ2-2	few	NA	TRBV7-3	CASSFSRVAKTGELFF	TGTGCCAGCAGCTTTTCTCGGGTGGCGAAGACCGGGGAGCTGTTTTTT
TRBJ1-6	few	NA	TRBV30	CAWSLGDGSPLHF	TGTGCCTGGAGTCTGGGGGACGGTTCACCCCTCCACTTT
TRBJ1-1	NA	NA	TRBV27	CASSLSGGVNTEAFF	TGTGCCAGCAGTTTATCCGGAGGGGTCAACACTGAAGCTTTCTTT
TRBJ2-5	many	TRBD1	TRBV30	CAWSVKGRQGQYF	TGTGCCTGGAGTGTAAAGGGGAGACAGGGCCAGTACTTC
TRBJ2-7	many	TRBD2	TRBV29-1	CSVEDWTSASYEQYF	TGCAGCGTTGAAGATTGGACTAGCGCCTCCTACGAGCAGTACTTC
TRBJ2-1	many	NA	TRBV27	CASSLYFAGVLVGGYNEQFF	TGTGCCAGCAGTTTATACTTCGCAGGGGTTCTCGTAGGGGGCTACAATGAGCAGTTCTTC
TRBJ1-1	few	NA	TRBV7-9	CASSSRQNTEAFF	TGTGCCAGCAGCTCTCGACAGAACACTGAAGCTTTCTTT
TRBJ2-7	many	NA	TRBV2	CASTDSSSYEQYF	TGTGCCAGCACAGACAGTAGCTCCTACGAGCAGTACTTC
TRBJ2-7	few	NA	TRBV14	CASSTAFMSEQYF	TGTGCCAGCAGCACTGCTTTTATGAGCGAGCAGTACTTC
TRBJ2-7	many	NA	TRBV3-1	CASSQGGKGTYEQYF	TGTGCCAGCAGCCAAGGAGGAAAGGGAACCTACGAGCAGTACTTC
TRBJ2-4	NA	NA	TRBV18	CASSISGGEANIQYF	TGTGCCAGCTCAATTAGCGGAGGCGAGGCGAACATTCAGTACTTC
TRBJ2-5	NA	NA	TRBV6-6	CTSSYSPQRQETQYF	TGTACCAGCAGTTACTCGCCCCAGCGTCAAGAGACCCAGTACTTC
TRBJ1-3	few	NA	TRBV19	CASTNRVEGSGNTIYF	TGTGCCAGTACTAACAGGGTGGAGGGCTCTGGAAACACCATATATTTT
TRBJ2-3	many	TRBD1	TRBV5-1	CASSYGQGLDTQYF	TGCGCCAGCAGCTACGGACAGGGATTAGATACGCAGTATTTT
TRBJ2-3	many	TRBD1	TRBV29-1	CSVERVGTGLADTQYF	TGCAGCGTTGAAAGGGTGGGGACAGGGCTAGCAGATACGCAGTATTTT
TRBJ2-2	NA	TRBD1	TRBV25-1	CASRKTGSGELFF	TGTGCCAGCAGAAAGACAGGGTCCGGGGAGCTGTTTTTT
TRBJ2-1	many	NA	TRBV11-2	CASSTPLSGSHYNEQFF	TGTGCCAGCAGCACCCCACTGTCGGGCTCCCACTACAATGAGCAGTTCTTC